This TCR beta chain stems from a study of control samples from healthy donors and cancer patients. This CDR3 comprises 17 residues. V was pared by 8 bases and J by 0 bases, with 21 bases between. Germline V gene lookup returns CDR1 SGHKS and CDR2 YYEKEE (reference sequence). The data were produced by immunoSEQ multiplex PCR, yet TCRdb's version contains in-frame clones alone and is incomplete. The table shows fewer than 200,000 clones, with roughly 94% occurring only once. Sequencing was carried out using PBMCs. The TCR originated in a man aged 55-75 years with colorectal cancer. This chain links TRBV5-5 with TRBJ2-4, with no clear D. The CDR3 nucleotides are TGTGCCAGTGAGAGGCAGGCCGAGTCCATAGCCAAAAACATTCAGTACTTC. This translates into CASERQAESIAKNIQYF.